These T cell receptor beta chains were read from a single sample in a study of CD4 T cells in relation to SARS-CoV-2 and coronaviruses. TCRdb's table, derived via immunoSEQ multiplex PCR, lists solely in-frame clones and lacks some. There are some 45,000 clones in the sample; almost 85% occur only once, and 1.1% to 1.5% lies in the top ten. The antigens these receptors bind are not known. Sequenced input: naive CD4+ T cells from PBMCs, cultured in vitro. These receptor sequences come from an adult with COVID-19. The CDR3 runs from the conserved cysteine through the conserved F or W. D genes are given only for firm matches. Only some rows state a clone size, as once, few, many or a class for expanded clones.

TRBJ2-7 - TRBV6-5 - TGTGCCAGCAGTTACCGAGACAGCTCCTACGAGCAGTACTTC CASSYRDSSYEQYF
TRBJ2-5 - TRBV5-6 - TGTGCCAGCAGCCCTCACGGTGGGAAAGAGACCCAGTACTTC CASSPHGGKETQYF
TRBJ2-7 - TRBV3-1/TRBV3-2 - TGTGCCAGCAGTCCCAGCGGCGGGAACGCCTACGAGCAGTACTTC CASSPSGGNAYEQYF
TRBJ2-6 - TRBV6-4 - TGTGCCAGCAGTGACACTAGCTCTGGGGCCAACGTCCTGACTTTC CASSDTSSGANVLTF
TRBJ1-5 - TRBV2 - TGTGCCAGCCGGGCGGATAGCAATCAGCCCCAGCATTTT CASRADSNQPQHF
TRBJ2-7 - TRBV6-2/TRBV6-3 TRBD2 TGTGCCAGCAGTTACCGGACTAGCGGGAGTTTATACGAGCAGTACTTC CASSYRTSGSLYEQYF
TRBJ1-5 - TRBV5-1 TRBD1 TGCGCCAGCAGCACCTCGACAGGGGGTGGACAGCCCCAGCATTTT CASSTSTGGGQPQHF
TRBJ2-1 - TRBV4-3 - TGCGCCAGCAGTGCCGAACCTTTCCACAATGAGCAGTTCTTC CASSAEPFHNEQFF
TRBJ2-6 - TRBV7-6 TRBD2 TGTGCCAGCAGCTTATCGGGGGGCTCTGGGGCCAACGTCCTGACTTTC CASSLSGGSGANVLTF
TRBJ2-7 - TRBV9 TRBD2 TGTGCCAGCAGCGTAGTAAGTCGGGGGTCGGGACTATTCTACGAGCAGTACTTC CASSVVSRGSGLFYEQYF
TRBJ1-3 - TRBV28 TRBD1 TGTGCCAGCAGTCCGACAGGGGATGGAAACACCATATATTTT CASSPTGDGNTIYF
TRBJ2-1 - TRBV4-3 - TGCGCCAGCAGCCAAGCGTCCCGGGACCTATGTCTGTTCTTC CASSQASRDLCLFF
TRBJ2-1 - TRBV6-4 - TGTGCCAGCAGTGACGACTCAAACAATGAGCAGTTCTTC CASSDDSNNEQFF
TRBJ2-3 - TRBV4-1 TRBD1 TGCGCCAGCAGCCCACGACAGGGGCGCACAGATACGCAGTATTTT CASSPRQGRTDTQYF
TRBJ1-1 few TRBV3-1/TRBV3-2 TRBD1 TGTGCCAGCAGCCTCAGTCCCGGGACAGGGTCCACTGAAGCTTTCTTT CASSLSPGTGSTEAFF
TRBJ2-2 few TRBV3-1/TRBV3-2 TRBD2 TGTGCCAGCAGCCAAGTTCATGGGGCGGCGGCGGGGGTCGGGGAGCTGTTTTTT CASSQVHGAAAGVGELFF
TRBJ2-1 - TRBV5-1 TRBD2 TGCGCCAGCAGCGCGGGACTAGCGGGATCGAGCTCCTACAATGAGCAGTTCTTC CASSAGLAGSSSYNEQFF
TRBJ1-3 - TRBV4-3 - TGCGCCAGCAGCCAAGCGGCAGATACTGGAAACACCATATATTTT CASSQAADTGNTIYF
TRBJ2-3 - TRBV5-5 - TGTGCCAGCAGCTTGGCCGGCAGCACAGATACGCAGTATTTT CASSLAGSTDTQYF
TRBJ2-3 - TRBV28 TRBD2 TGTGCCAGCAGAGTTGAGCTCCGTGGGACTATCCTAGATACGCAGTATTTT CASRVELRGTILDTQYF
TRBJ1-2 - TRBV9 - TGTGCCAGCAGCGTAGTTAACAGGCGCGACTACACCTTC CASSVVNRRDYTF
TRBJ2-7 once TRBV6-5 TRBD2 TGTGCCAGCAGCAGAACGAGGACTAGCAGCTACGAGCAGTACTTC CASSRTRTSSYEQYF
TRBJ2-6 - TRBV30 - TGTGCCTGGAGTGTACCCTCTGGGGCCAACGTCCTGACTTTC CAWSVPSGANVLTF
TRBJ2-1 - TRBV4-1 - TGCGCCAGCAGCCCGGGCCCCTTCCAGGGCAATGAGCAGTTCTTC CASSPGPFQGNEQFF
TRBJ1-2 - TRBV5-6 - TGTGCCAGCAGCTTGTCGCAGGACGAACATCGCTACACCTTC CASSLSQDEHRYTF
TRBJ2-1 - TRBV5-1 - TGCGCCAGCAGCTTGGCATGGCTAGCTTACAATGAGCAGTTCTTC CASSLAWLAYNEQFF
TRBJ2-7 once TRBV6-6 - TGTGCCACTGGAGGGATTCCCTACGAGCAGTACTTC CATGGIPYEQYF
TRBJ1-5 - TRBV2 - TGTGCCAGCCTGGGGCAGTATGGTAGGCAGCCCCAGCATTTT CASLGQYGRQPQHF
TRBJ2-3 few TRBV3-1/TRBV3-2 TRBD2 TGTGCCAGCAGCCCCGTATTGGGTACCCCGGGGGGAGATACGCAGTATTTT CASSPVLGTPGGDTQYF
TRBJ2-3 - TRBV7-9 TRBD2 TGTGCCAGCAGCTTGGAACTAGCGGGAAGCACAGATACGCAGTATTTT CASSLELAGSTDTQYF
TRBJ1-2 once TRBV5-1 - TGCGCCAGCAGGCGGGAGGGATTCGGCCTCATGATCAACTATGGCTACACCTTC CASRREGFGLMINYGYTF
TRBJ1-2 - TRBV5-4 TRBD1 TGTGCCAGCAGCTTGACGACAGGGGTGAAGGGGTACACCTTC CASSLTTGVKGYTF
TRBJ1-2 - TRBV2 TRBD1 TGTGCCAGCTGCGCGCCCAGGGGGCCGGACTATGGCTACACCTTC CASCAPRGPDYGYTF
TRBJ1-6 - TRBV12-3/TRBV12-4 - TGTGCCAGCAGTTTACATTCACCCCTCCACTTT CASSLHSPLHF
TRBJ1-2 once TRBV5-1 TRBD1 TGCGCCAGCAGCTTGGGGACAGGGACTAACTATGGCTACACCTTC CASSLGTGTNYGYTF
TRBJ2-3 once TRBV6-2/TRBV6-3 - TGTGCCAGCAGTTACTCTCGGCAGGGGGGCCCTCGAGATACGCAGTATTTT CASSYSRQGGPRDTQYF
TRBJ2-6 - TRBV23-1 TRBD1 TGCGCCAGCAGTCGCCGGACAGGGAAATCTGGGGCCAACGTCCTGACTTTC CASSRRTGKSGANVLTF
TRBJ1-2 - TRBV28 - TGTGCCAGCAGTTTTTTGTACCAAAACTATGGCTACACCTTC CASSFLYQNYGYTF
TRBJ2-5 - TRBV12-3/TRBV12-4 - TGTGCCAGCCGCCAGGCGGGGCAAGAGACCCAGTACTTC CASRQAGQETQYF
TRBJ1-1 - TRBV7-9 - TGTGCCAGCAGCTTGATGCAGGGCACTGAAGCTTTCTTT CASSLMQGTEAFF
TRBJ2-1 - TRBV6-1 TRBD2 TGTGCCAGCAGTGTAGCGGGTATTAGGTTCTCGGCCCCTGAGCAGTTCTTC CASSVAGIRFSAPEQFF
TRBJ2-5 - TRBV28 - TGTGCCACCGACAGGTCTCGGACCCAGTACTTC CATDRSRTQYF
TRBJ2-1 - TRBV4-1 - TGCGCCAGCAGCCAAGATTATGCGACTACCCACAATGAGCAGTTCTTC CASSQDYATTHNEQFF
TRBJ2-5 - TRBV29-1 TRBD1 TGCAGCGTCGACAGGGACCAAGAGACCCAGTACTTC CSVDRDQETQYF
TRBJ2-1 - TRBV7-8 - TGTGCCAGCAGCCCTAGTTTATCGGACTCCGACAATGAGCAGTTCTTC CASSPSLSDSDNEQFF
TRBJ2-1 - TRBV3-1/TRBV3-2 - TGTGCCAGCAGCCATCTCGCACCGGATGAGCAGTTCTTC CASSHLAPDEQFF
TRBJ2-7 - TRBV27 - TGTGCCAGCAGTTCGAAGCAGAGGGGTCCCGATTACGAGCAGTACTTC CASSSKQRGPDYEQYF
TRBJ2-2 few TRBV7-8 - TGTGCCAGCATCAGATGGGGGTCGGGATACGCGAACACCGGGGAGCTGTTTTTT CASIRWGSGYANTGELFF
TRBJ2-1 - TRBV28 TRBD2 TGTGCCAGCAGTTTCCCCGGTGGGGGAGGGCCTTGGTTCTTC CASSFPGGGGPWFF
TRBJ2-1 - TRBV25-1 TRBD2 TGTGCCAGCAGTGACCCTAGCGGTCGGCTAGACAATGAGCAGTTCTTC CASSDPSGRLDNEQFF
TRBJ1-5 - TRBV19 - TGTGCCAGTAGTCCGGGACGAGGCTCCTTGGGCAATCAGCCCCAGCATTTT CASSPGRGSLGNQPQHF
TRBJ2-1 - TRBV9 - TGTGCCAGCAGCCCCGCCGGGACTCGCTCCTACAATGAGCAGTTCTTC CASSPAGTRSYNEQFF
TRBJ2-7 - TRBV20-1 - TGCAGTGCTAGTCGGCTGGCGGGCTCCTACGAGCAGTACTTC CSASRLAGSYEQYF
TRBJ2-7 once TRBV11-1 TRBD2 TGTGCCAGCAGCCCCGGGTTTAGCGGGATGTACGAGCAGTACTTC CASSPGFSGMYEQYF